This T cell receptor (beta chain) originates from a study of T cells in Graves' hyperthyroidism and ophthalmopathy. Study observations and caveats: The majority of expanded thyroid clonotypes above 0.001 also appeared in blood.

There are many counts of this clonotype. No antigen is known for it. The CDR3 runs 14 residues. Germline CDR1 is KGHSH and CDR2 is LQKENI. Unmatched junction bases numbered 5, after V lost 5 bases and J lost 6 bases. Researchers amplified the TCR beta CDR3 regions from RNA transcripts. A set of HTBI primers served as the primers for a first-round RT-PCR of the TCR CDR3. MiXCR, applied by TCRdb to the multiplex PCR reads, yields one record per CDR3 protein. The sample consists of 600,000 to 850,000 distinct CDR3 sequences, roughly 20% of them appearing once. Lactation, pregnancy, other autoimmune disease or uncontrolled infection excluded patients. The blood sample dates from first hyperthyroidism diagnosis, preceding any ophthalmopathy symptoms.

The sequenced sample was blood. This TCR was sampled from a woman between 50 and 59 years old with Graves' hyperthyroidism that later progressed to Graves' ophthalmopathy. This sequence joins TRBV18 and TRBJ1-2; 11 bases line up with TRBD1. The CDR3: CASSSGQGANGYTF. CDR3 nucleotides: TGTGCCAGCTCAAGCGGACAGGGGGCGAATGGCTACACCTTC. The complete variable domain, with remaining parts taken from reference TRBV18 and TRBJ1-2, reads NAGVMQNPRHLVRRRGQEARLRCSPMKGHSHVYWYRQLPEEGLKFMVYLQKENIIDESGMPKERFSAEFPKEGPSILRIQQVVRGDSAAYFCASSSGQGANGYTFGSGTRLTVV.